Listed below are T cell receptor beta chains from one sample, sequenced in a study of beta chain features in type 1 diabetes. The method was immunoSEQ multiplex PCR; TCRdb's version includes in-frame clones alone and lacks a portion of them. The table lists approximately 160,000 clones, under 9.5% of them singletons. Sample: central memory CD4+ T cells from blood. These receptors came from a man younger than 30 in good health. Each CDR3 is given with its conserved first and last residue. A D gene is named only where the DNA matches it firmly. Size tells how often a clone was seen (once, few, many) or the class of an expanded clone, and some rows leave it out.

J | D | size | length | V | DNA | CDR3
TRBJ2-6 | - | few | 18 | TRBV5-6 | TGTGCCAGCAGGAACGGAGGGGGCTTCCCCCCTGGGGCCAACGTCCTGACTTTC | CASRNGGGFPPGANVLTF
TRBJ2-3 | - | few | 12 | TRBV30 | TGTGCCTGGATTGGAGGGACAGATACGCAGTATTTT | CAWIGGTDTQYF
TRBJ1-3 | - | - | 17 | TRBV18 | TGTGCCAGCTCACCACTAGCACCTTCTGGAGGAGGAAACACCATATATTTT | CASSPLAPSGGGNTIYF
TRBJ2-5 | - | few | 13 | TRBV28 | TGTGCCAGCAGTTTGAGTAGTCTTGAGACCCAGTACTTC | CASSLSSLETQYF
TRBJ1-5 | TRBD1 | few | 14 | TRBV27 | TGTGCCAGCAGTGTACAGGGGCGCAATCAGCCCCAGCATTTT | CASSVQGRNQPQHF
TRBJ1-6 | - | - | 16 | TRBV7-6 | TGTGCCAGCAGCTTAGGACAGAGGATCTATAATTCACCCCTCCACTTT | CASSLGQRIYNSPLHF
TRBJ2-5 | TRBD2 | few | 16 | TRBV28 | TGTGCCAGCAGTCCCTCTAGCGGGAGGGGGCAAGAGACCCAGTACTTC | CASSPSSGRGQETQYF
TRBJ1-2 | - | few | 13 | TRBV9 | TGTGCCAGCAGCCTAGGGGGGGGCGATGGCTACACCTTC | CASSLGGGDGYTF
TRBJ2-1 | - | few | 15 | TRBV4-3 | TGCGCCAGCAGCCAAAACGGGGGCTCCTACAATGAGCAGTTCTTC | CASSQNGGSYNEQFF
TRBJ2-1 | TRBD2 | - | 15 | TRBV9 | TGTGCCAGCAGCACTCAAGCGGGGGGCTACAATGAGCAGTTCTTC | CASSTQAGGYNEQFF
TRBJ2-3 | TRBD2 | few | 16 | TRBV6-1 | TGTGCCAGCAGTGGCTTTAGGGCGGGAGCGATAGATACGCAGTATTTT | CASSGFRAGAIDTQYF
TRBJ2-1 | TRBD2 | few | 15 | TRBV30 | TGTGCCTGGAGTGGGACTAGCGGTCCATACAATGAGCAGTTCTTC | CAWSGTSGPYNEQFF
TRBJ2-3 | - | few | 12 | TRBV6-6 | TGTGCCAGCAGCTCCCTAACCGATACGCAGTATTTT | CASSSLTDTQYF